This paragraph reports one T cell receptor (beta chain). The antigen remains unidentified. This specimen belongs to a study of CXCR3-negative and CXCR3-positive naive CD8 T cells. Whole-study findings and limits: CXCR3-negative naive cells had less hydrophobic TRB CDR3s than did CXCR3-positive naive cells.

The CDR3 runs to 15 residues. CDR1 and CDR2 (germline): MGHDK, SYGVNS. UMI-labeled 5' RACE yielded the TRB cDNA libraries. Following a re-call of the 5' RACE reads, TCRdb has one entry per CDR3 protein and lacks DNA. The table gives over 100,000 distinct CDR3 sequences; the top ten clones make up roughly 0.39% of it. The receptor comes from a human donor in good health. Some clones in this sample may be carry-over from other donors' samples. The rearrangement links TRBV25-1 to TRBJ2-5; TCRdb names TRBD1, which stays unverified in the absence of DNA. Specimen: naive CXCR3+ CD8+ T cells from blood. As to subset: CD45RO-CCR7+CD27+CD95- naive CD8+ T cells expressing CXCR3 (TNR3+). This chain's CDR3 is CASSERGWDQETQYF.